This is a list of T cell receptor beta chains from one sample in a study of spatial heterogeneity in lung cancer. TCRdb fed the 5' RACE reads into MiXCR, producing one record per CDR3 protein. This repertoire shows tens of thousands of distinct CDR3 sequences, about 10% found once; its top ten account for approximately 38%. This specimen was PBMCs, taken at surgery. The receptors stem from a female donor with early-stage non-small cell lung cancer. The CDR3 runs from the conserved cysteine through the conserved F or W. D genes are given only for firm matches. The listing skips clone size in some rows; elsewhere it reads once, few, many or a size class.

length: 11; V: TRBV3-1; D: TRBD1; size: -; J: TRBJ1-1; DNA: TGTGCCAGCAGCCAAGCAGGGGGGTCTTTCTTT; CDR3: CASSQAGGSFF
length: 11; V: TRBV29-1; D: -; size: -; J: TRBJ1-1; DNA: TGCAGCGTTTTCGGAGACACTGAAGCTTTCTTT; CDR3: CSVFGDTEAFF
length: 15; V: TRBV27; D: TRBD1; size: many; J: TRBJ1-5; DNA: TGTGCCAGCAGCCAAGGACAGGGAGGAGTTCAGCCCCAGCATTTT; CDR3: CASSQGQGGVQPQHF
length: 13; V: TRBV3-1; D: -; size: few; J: TRBJ1-1; DNA: TGTGCCAGCAGCCCACAGACCGACACTGAAGCTTTCTTT; CDR3: CASSPQTDTEAFF
length: 15; V: TRBV2; D: -; size: many; J: TRBJ2-5; DNA: TGTGCCAGCACCGGCGTTGGGGCAGACCAAGAGACCCAGTACTTC; CDR3: CASTGVGADQETQYF
length: 20; V: TRBV21-1; D: -; size: -; J: TRBJ2-7; DNA: TGTGCCAGCAGCAAAAAGGGACTAGCGGGCCCAGCGGGAGCCTCCTACGAGCAGTACTTC; CDR3: CASSKKGLAGPAGASYEQYF
length: 13; V: TRBV27; D: -; size: -; J: TRBJ2-7; DNA: TGTGCCAGCAGTGGATCCGGGGGGCTGGAGCAGTACTTC; CDR3: CASSGSGGLEQYF
length: 16; V: TRBV11-2; D: -; size: -; J: TRBJ2-3; DNA: TGTGCCAGCAGCTTAGTTTTCGGGACTAGCACAGATACGCAGTATTTT; CDR3: CASSLVFGTSTDTQYF
length: 17; V: TRBV2; D: -; size: few; J: TRBJ2-7; DNA: TGTGCCAGCAGTGAACAACGTTCGGGACTGACGATCTACGAGCAGTACTTC; CDR3: CASSEQRSGLTIYEQYF
length: 15; V: TRBV2; D: -; size: -; J: TRBJ1-5; DNA: TGTGCCAGCAGTGGGGGCCTTGGAAAAAATCAGCCCCAGCATTTT; CDR3: CASSGGLGKNQPQHF
length: 15; V: TRBV12-3/TRBV12-4; D: TRBD1; size: -; J: TRBJ2-1; DNA: TGTGCCAGCAGCCGAACAGGGGGCGGGGGCGGTGAGCAGTTCTTC; CDR3: CASSRTGGGGGEQFF
length: 15; V: TRBV12-3/TRBV12-4; D: -; size: -; J: TRBJ1-5; DNA: TGTGCCAGCAGTTGGAATGGACAGAGCAATCAGCCCCAGCATTTT; CDR3: CASSWNGQSNQPQHF
length: 14; V: TRBV4-3; D: TRBD2; size: many; J: TRBJ2-7; DNA: TGCGCCAGCAGCCAGGGGGACTACCCCTACGAGCAGTACTTC; CDR3: CASSQGDYPYEQYF
length: 15; V: TRBV5-1; D: -; size: -; J: TRBJ1-1; DNA: TGCGCCAGCAGCCCAGGGGCCGGATTGAACACTGAAGCTTTCTTT; CDR3: CASSPGAGLNTEAFF
length: 13; V: TRBV29-1; D: -; size: few; J: TRBJ1-1; DNA: TGCAGCGGTGGTTTCGGGGCGAGGACTGAAGCTTTCTTT; CDR3: CSGGFGARTEAFF
length: 17; V: TRBV5-6; D: -; size: few; J: TRBJ2-3; DNA: TGTGCCAGCAGCCGCATTCTGGAGAGACGCAGCACAGATACGCAGTATTTT; CDR3: CASSRILERRSTDTQYF
length: 12; V: TRBV29-1; D: TRBD1; size: many; J: TRBJ2-5; DNA: TGCAGCGTTCGACAGGGGCGAGAGACCCAGTACTTC; CDR3: CSVRQGRETQYF
length: 15; V: TRBV28; D: TRBD2; size: few; J: TRBJ2-1; DNA: TGTGCCAGCAGTTCCTCGGGACTAGGATATGATGAGCAGTTCTTC; CDR3: CASSSSGLGYDEQFF
length: 15; V: TRBV28; D: TRBD1; size: few; J: TRBJ2-7; DNA: TGTGCCAGCAGCCCGTTGGGACAGAGCCAATACGAGCAGTACTTC; CDR3: CASSPLGQSQYEQYF
length: 14; V: TRBV28; D: -; size: many; J: TRBJ1-2; DNA: TGTGCCAGCAGTAAGCCGGGACTGTCCTATGGCTACACCTTC; CDR3: CASSKPGLSYGYTF
length: 16; V: TRBV6-5; D: TRBD1; size: many; J: TRBJ1-1; DNA: TGTGCCAGCAGTTACTCCGGACAGGGCTTGAACACTGAAGCTTTCTTT; CDR3: CASSYSGQGLNTEAFF
length: 15; V: TRBV4-3; D: -; size: few; J: TRBJ2-7; DNA: TGCGCCAGCAGCCAAGGGTTGTTGGGCAGCTACGAGCAGTACTTC; CDR3: CASSQGLLGSYEQYF
length: 14; V: TRBV6-1; D: -; size: many; J: TRBJ1-6; DNA: TGTGCCAGCAGTCCACTCTTACAGGGAGCGCCCCTCCACTTT; CDR3: CASSPLLQGAPLHF
length: 16; V: TRBV18; D: -; size: few; J: TRBJ1-4; DNA: TGTGCCAGCTCACCAATCCCAGTTGTGACTAATGAAAAACTGTTTTTT; CDR3: CASSPIPVVTNEKLFF
length: 13; V: TRBV3-1; D: TRBD2; size: -; J: TRBJ2-5; DNA: TGTGCCAGTACGACTAGCGGGGTAGAGACCCAGTACTTC; CDR3: CASTTSGVETQYF
length: 16; V: TRBV20-1; D: -; size: -; J: TRBJ1-2; DNA: TGCAGTGCTAGAGAGCGCCTAGAAGGGGAGGTCTATGGCTACACCTTC; CDR3: CSARERLEGEVYGYTF
length: 15; V: TRBV27; D: -; size: -; J: TRBJ1-3; DNA: TGTGCCAGCAGTTTGAACGGACTGACTGGAAACACCATATATTTT; CDR3: CASSLNGLTGNTIYF
length: 19; V: TRBV3-1; D: TRBD2; size: many; J: TRBJ2-5; DNA: TGTGCCAGCAGCCAAGAAGATCTAGCGGGGGGACCTATATACCGGACCCAGTACTTC; CDR3: CASSQEDLAGGPIYRTQYF
length: 13; V: TRBV20-1; D: TRBD1; size: few; J: TRBJ1-2; DNA: TGCAGTGCTACCCTCAGGAGGGGGCTATACTACACCTTC; CDR3: CSATLRRGLYYTF
length: 14; V: TRBV5-1; D: -; size: many; J: TRBJ2-1; DNA: TGCGCCAGCAGCTTGGATGCCAACTACAATGAGCAGTTCTTC; CDR3: CASSLDANYNEQFF
length: 17; V: TRBV5-1; D: TRBD2; size: many; J: TRBJ2-1; DNA: TGCGCCAGCAGCTCTAGCGGGGGGCAAAGATCGTACAATGAGCAGTTCTTC; CDR3: CASSSSGGQRSYNEQFF
length: 12; V: TRBV6-6; D: -; size: -; J: TRBJ1-3; DNA: TGTGCCAGCATGATGGGGGGGGGCACCATATATTTT; CDR3: CASMMGGGTIYF
length: 16; V: TRBV12-3/TRBV12-4; D: -; size: few; J: TRBJ2-3; DNA: TGTGCCAGCAGTTTAGGGGGGTCTGAGGGCACAGATACGCAGTATTTT; CDR3: CASSLGGSEGTDTQYF
length: 15; V: TRBV7-6; D: TRBD2; size: once; J: TRBJ2-1; DNA: TGTGCCAGCAGCTTATTAGGACTAGCGAACAATGAGCAGTTCTTC; CDR3: CASSLLGLANNEQFF
length: 12; V: TRBV12-3/TRBV12-4; D: -; size: few; J: TRBJ2-7; DNA: TGTGCCAGCAGCCGCAGAACCTACGAGCAGTACTTC; CDR3: CASSRRTYEQYF
length: 14; V: TRBV7-9; D: -; size: few; J: TRBJ1-1; DNA: TGTGCCAGCAGCTTAGGGAATCCGAACACTGAAGCTTTCTTT; CDR3: CASSLGNPNTEAFF
length: 16; V: TRBV7-8; D: -; size: few; J: TRBJ2-7; DNA: TGTGCCAGCAGCCTCAGTCGAACAGGCGACAATTTGGGGCAGTACTTC; CDR3: CASSLSRTGDNLGQYF
length: 15; V: TRBV2; D: TRBD1; size: few; J: TRBJ1-1; DNA: TGTGCCAGCAGCGGACAGGGTTCGGGTAACACTGAAGCTTTCTTT; CDR3: CASSGQGSGNTEAFF
length: 15; V: TRBV7-2; D: -; size: few; J: TRBJ2-2; DNA: TGTGCCAGCAGCCCGAGGGCGGCGAACACCGGGGAGCTGTTTTTT; CDR3: CASSPRAANTGELFF
length: 15; V: TRBV6-2/TRBV6-3; D: TRBD1; size: -; J: TRBJ1-5; DNA: TGTGCCAGCAGTTACTTGGCAGGGGGCAAGCAGCCCCAGCATTTT; CDR3: CASSYLAGGKQPQHF
length: 15; V: TRBV29-1; D: -; size: few; J: TRBJ2-7; DNA: TGCAGCGTTGAAGGTGGGGAGATAAGCTCCTACGAGCAGTACTTC; CDR3: CSVEGGEISSYEQYF
length: 13; V: TRBV25-1; D: -; size: -; J: TRBJ2-3; DNA: TGTGCCAGCAGTGAATTTCAGACAGATACGCAGTATTTT; CDR3: CASSEFQTDTQYF
length: 16; V: TRBV6-6; D: -; size: few; J: TRBJ1-1; DNA: TGTGCCAGCACACCTGCGCGTGGCAGGTTAAACACTGAAGCTTTCTTT; CDR3: CASTPARGRLNTEAFF
length: 14; V: TRBV2; D: -; size: many; J: TRBJ2-7; DNA: TGTGCCAGCAGTGGGAGAACTGGCGGCCCCGAGCAGTACTTC; CDR3: CASSGRTGGPEQYF
length: 14; V: TRBV5-1; D: -; size: -; J: TRBJ1-2; DNA: TGCGCCAGCAGCTTGGCCGGGACAAACTATGGCTACACCTTC; CDR3: CASSLAGTNYGYTF
length: 11; V: TRBV29-1; D: TRBD1; size: -; J: TRBJ1-1; DNA: TGCAGCGCTACAGGGGGCCCTGAAGCTTTCTTT; CDR3: CSATGGPEAFF
length: 11; V: TRBV14; D: -; size: few; J: TRBJ2-7; DNA: TGTGCCAGCAGCCAGTATTACGAGCAGTACTTC; CDR3: CASSQYYEQYF
length: 13; V: TRBV4-1; D: -; size: -; J: TRBJ2-7; DNA: TGCGCCAGCAGCCAGGCAGGGGAATACGAGCAGTACTTC; CDR3: CASSQAGEYEQYF
length: 17; V: TRBV5-1; D: -; size: -; J: TRBJ1-1; DNA: TGCGCCAGCAGCCCAACCGGACAGTTAGGGTTGAACACTGAAGCTTTCTTT; CDR3: CASSPTGQLGLNTEAFF
length: 16; V: TRBV5-1; D: TRBD2; size: -; J: TRBJ2-3; DNA: TGCGCCAGCAGCTCCGGACTAGCGGGGGGGCCAGATACGCAGTATTTT; CDR3: CASSSGLAGGPDTQYF